This is a list of T cell receptor beta chains from one sample in a study of identical twins. TCRdb re-derived calls from the 5' RACE reads in MiXCR, one entry per CDR3 protein. The sample includes about 660,000 distinct CDR3 sequences, more than 6.5% of them seen just once. These data were also filed under a second study, of yellow fever vaccine responses in identical twins.

The sequencing input was PBMCs. These receptor sequences come from a woman aged 18-35 years in good health. The conserved cysteine and the conserved F or W are not part of the CDR3 here.

>TRBV7-6
ASSFLGQGAGETQY
>TRBV4-3
ASSQAAAVPGGYT
>TRBV20-1
SALTGGRKTQY
>TRBV7-9
ASSLLDSSPLH
>TRBV21-1
ASSAPGDTEAF
>TRBV15
ATSRVGLAVTGELF
>TRBV20-1
SANTLRQSGANVLT
>TRBV7-3
ASSSNPRLAGVTGELF
>TRBV27
ASSPHRDEQF
>TRBV5-1
ASSPGPNYEQY
>TRBV30
AWSRQGTSKNIQY
>TRBV6-5
ASSYMTGGGRKLF
>TRBV5-1
ASSVDRGETQY
>TRBV30
AWTQEQGNYNEQF
>TRBV7-2
ASSLDWRSHGYT
>TRBV24-1
ATSDFLSSGANVLT
>TRBV10-3
AISEGVGGGSPDTQY
>TRBV29-1
SVERTRDTEQF
>TRBV14
ASSSAGAFYNEQF
>TRBV3-1
ASSQEGATEYNEQF
>TRBV29-1
SVEGLGTSGNNEQF
>TRBV5-6
ASSFAPDTEAF
>TRBV12-3/TRBV12-4
ASSSTSGGAGDTQY
>TRBV6-1
ASKIDRNSGANVLT
>TRBV5-1
ASYPGLLNNEQF
>TRBV12-5
ASGNSGTPYNEQF
>TRBV6-1
ASSDDRGPTYEQY
>TRBV9
ASSVVGGGATDTQY
>TRBV29-1
SVVGRPNTGELF